A single sample is the source of the 25 T cell receptor beta chains below, sequenced in a study of T-cell reconstitution after alpha-beta-depleted transplantation in children. Unique molecular identifiers were incorporated when the TCRbeta library was constructed. TCRdb redid the calling of the PCR reads with MiXCR, one entry per CDR3 protein. The repertoire holds about 110,000 distinct CDR3 sequences, with about 9.4% as singletons. Sequences were derived from PBMCs, sampled before TCRalphabeta/CD19-depleted stem cell transplant. These receptors were collected from a boy aged 2 to 9 with acute lymphoblastic leukemia, due to receive a stem cell transplant.

As to this clonotype: As the CDR3 is not closed by the conserved phenylalanine or tryptophan, this likely results from a read error. The CDR3 DNA follows: TGTGCCAGCTTGATTCCAGGGGCGATCACTGAAGCTTTCTCT. This codes for CASLIPGAITEAFS. This chain connects TRBV5-5 to TRBJ1-1; D might be TRBD1 (6 bases). The CDR3 contains 14 residues. The V end was cut by 7 bases, the J end by 4 bases, with 17 bases between. CDR1 SGHKS and CDR2 YYEKEE come from the germline V gene (reference sequence).

This clonotype was detected many times. This chain connects TRBV6-5 to TRBJ2-5; TRBD1 aligns across 7 bases. The CDR3 is 15 amino acids. J lost 5 bases, V lost 2 bases, and 8 bases had no gene match. Germline loops: CDR1 MNHEY, CDR2 SVGAGI. The CDR3 nucleotides read TGTGCCAGCAGTTACGGATTGGCAGGGGGTGAGACCCAGTACTTC. Its translation is CASSYGLAGGETQYF.

This clonotype was found many times. This chain joins TRBV6-6 and TRBJ1-2; D unresolved. Trimming pared 4 bases from V and 6 bases from J, leaving 9 bases between. The CDR3 has 12 residues. Germline CDR1 reads MNHNY; CDR2 reads SVGAGI (reference sequence). The CDR3 loop is CASSFPKDGYTF. The CDR3 coding sequence is TGTGCCAGCAGTTTCCCGAAGGATGGCTACACCTTC.

The chain recombines TRBV20-1 with TRBJ2-3, with 10 bases identical to TRBD2. V gave up 5 bases and J gave up 4 bases; unmatched junction bases: 3. Germline V gene lookup returns CDR1 DFQATT and CDR2 SNEGSKA (reference sequence). The CDR3 is made up of 13 amino acids. The CDR3 sequence: CSASSGSADTQYF. DNA for the CDR3: TGCAGTGCTTCTAGCGGGAGCGCAGATACGCAGTATTTT.

This clonotype was detected ten times or more. The chain recombines TRBV10-1 with TRBJ2-1; possibly TRBD1 for D (6 bases). V was shortened by 7 bases and J by 8 bases, with 15 bases between the two germline ends. The germline gives CDR1 WNHNN, CDR2 SYGVQD (reference sequence). This CDR3 spans 13 amino acids. CDR3 region: CASTGQLWDEQFF. The DNA for the CDR3 is TGCGCCAGCACCGGACAGCTTTGGGATGAGCAGTTCTTC.

In its sample, this clonotype was seen a few times. J is TRBJ1-1 and V is TRBV9; no firm D call. Trimming left V 4 bases short and J 3 bases short, with 10 bases between. Looked up from germline, CDR1 is SGDLS and CDR2 is YYNGEE. The CDR3 is made up of 13 amino acids. CDR3 bases: TGTGCCAGCAGCACCCGGCCCGACACTGAAGCTTTCTTT. It specifies CASSTRPDTEAFF.

The table lists this clonotype with a few counts. V gene TRBV20-1 combines with J gene TRBJ2-7; 9 bases align to TRBD1. This CDR3 contains 13 residues. Trimming removed 6 bases from V and 7 bases from J; junction bases left unmatched: 10. Germline CDR1 is DFQATT and CDR2 is SNEGSKA (reference sequence). CDR3 sequence reads: CSATGTGLMEQYF. CDR3 nucleotide sequence: TGCAGTGCCACCGGGACAGGGCTTATGGAGCAGTACTTC.

A few counts support this clonotype. The genes are TRBV19 and TRBJ1-1; D is undetermined. Trimming shortened V by 9 bases and J by 0 bases, and 11 bases separated the two germline ends. Germline values: CDR1 LNHDA, CDR2 SQIVND (reference sequence). This CDR3 has 13 residues. CDR3 sequence (DNA): TGTGCCAGCCAGTTTCAAATGAACACTGAAGCTTTCTTT. Its translation: CASQFQMNTEAFF.

The chain links TRBV10-3 to TRBJ2-6; 7 bases map to TRBD2. The CDR3 runs 17 residues. Germline trimming cut 3 bases from V and 4 bases from J; bases unmatched to any gene: 9. From germline, CDR1 is ENHRY and CDR2 SYGVKD. This CDR3 reads CAISEPGGGYGANVLTF. CDR3 nucleotide sequence: TGTGCCATCAGTGAACCTGGCGGGGGATACGGGGCCAACGTCCTGACTTTC.

This clonotype occurred a few times. This rearrangement joins TRBV5-1 to TRBJ2-1; 8 bases are a match to TRBD2. The CDR3 is made up of 14 amino acids. The V gene's germline CDR1 is SGHRS and CDR2 YFSETQ. The J segment lost 7 bases and the V segment lost 3 bases, leaving 6 bases of the junction unmatched. DNA of the CDR3: TGCGCCAGCAGCTCAGCGGGAGATCTGAATGAGCAGTTCTTC. Its protein product is CASSSAGDLNEQFF.

This clonotype was recorded at least ten times. V is TRBV10-3 and J is TRBJ2-7, with 10 bases matching TRBD1. The germline CDR1 and CDR2 sequences are ENHRY and SYGVKD. V gave up 4 bases and J gave up 6 bases; unmatched junction bases: 12. This CDR3 region has 16 residues. CDR3 sequence reads: CAISAVPGTGVSEQYF. The CDR3 bases are TGTGCCATCAGTGCCGTACCCGGGACAGGGGTATCCGAGCAGTACTTC.

Only a few counts were recorded for this clonotype. The genes are TRBV20-1 and TRBJ2-7; tentatively, D is TRBD2 (5 bases). This CDR3 is built from 15 residues. Germline loops: CDR1 DFQATT, CDR2 SNEGSKA (reference sequence). Between the trimmed V and J ends, which lost 6 bases and 0 bases, there was a span of 18 bases. In DNA, the CDR3 is TGCAGTGCCGAGTCCGAAGCGGAGCACTCCTACGAGCAGTACTTC. Translating gives CSAESEAEHSYEQYF.

This clonotype was counted at least ten times. The chain uses TRBV20-1 and TRBJ2-7; D perhaps matches TRBD2 (6 bases). The CDR3 sequence is 13 residues long. The germline V gene has CDR1 DFQATT and CDR2 SNEGSKA (reference sequence). CDR3 region: CSATLANPYEQYF. The CDR3 nucleotides are TGCAGCGCCACTCTAGCGAACCCCTACGAGCAGTACTTC.

This clonotype was observed a few times. The chain has TRBV25-1 and TRBJ1-5; TRBD1 matches 8 bases. V lost 4 bases, J lost 1 base, and 6 bases stayed unmatched. The CDR3 contains 16 residues. The germline CDR1 and CDR2 sequences are MGHDK and SYGVNS. The CDR3 DNA reads TGTGCCAGCAGTGGGACAGGGATCTCGAGCAATCAGCCCCAGCATTTT. This sequence encodes CASSGTGISSNQPQHF.

This clonotype was seen at least ten times. The V call is TRBV12-3 or TRBV12-4, the J call TRBJ1-6; no clear D. The germline V and J ends were trimmed by 4 bases and 12 bases, with 16 bases remaining between them. This CDR3 has 14 residues. CDR3 DNA sequence: TGTGCCAGCAGTTCCCTTACACAGAGTCGACCCCTCCACTTT. Its translation: CASSSLTQSRPLHF.

The rearrangement links TRBV2 to TRBJ2-3; possibly TRBD2 for D (5 bases). CDR3 length equals 15 residues. From germline, CDR1 is SNHLY and CDR2 FYNNEI. Between the trimmed V and J ends, which lost 2 bases and 6 bases, there was a span of 15 bases. The DNA for the CDR3 is TGTGCCAGCAGTGAATGGAGTAGCCCGGGGGATACGCAGTATTTT. As protein: CASSEWSSPGDTQYF.

The chain has TRBV29-1 and TRBJ1-1; D is perhaps TRBD1 (5 bases). V was shortened by 5 bases and J by 5 bases, with 12 bases between the two germline ends. CDR3 size: 12 residues. CDR1 and CDR2 from the germline V gene are SQVTM and ANQGSEA. CDR3 coding DNA: TGCAGCGTTCGGGGCTTGGGGACTGAAGCTTTCTTT. It translates to CSVRGLGTEAFF.

In its sample, this clonotype was seen many times. The rearrangement uses TRBV12-3 or TRBV12-4 and TRBJ2-3; D not resolved. The V end lost 4 bases, the J end lost 4 bases, and 18 bases lay between the germline ends. This CDR3 region has 16 residues. The CDR3 reads CASSSPSQPGPDTQYF. The DNA for the CDR3 is TGTGCCAGCAGTTCCCCGTCGCAACCCGGGCCAGATACGCAGTATTTT.

This chain connects TRBV5-1 to TRBJ2-2, with D unresolved. Trimming removed 5 bases from V and 1 base from J, with 12 bases in between. CDR1 and CDR2 (germline): SGHRS, YFSETQ. The CDR3 covers 15 residues. CDR3 DNA: TGCGCCAGCAGGGAACAACCTATGAACACCGGGGAGCTGTTTTTT. It codes for CASREQPMNTGELFF.

The J gene is TRBJ1-2, the V gene TRBV6-2 or TRBV6-3; possibly TRBD1 for D (5 bases). This CDR3 region has 14 residues. The germline V gene has CDR1 MNHEY and CDR2 SVGEGT. The germline V and J ends were trimmed by 7 bases and 3 bases, with 15 bases remaining between them. This CDR3 is CASTLWGTDYGYTF. The CDR3 nucleotides read TGTGCCAGCACCCTCTGGGGGACGGACTATGGCTACACCTTC.

This clonotype has a handful of counts. The chain combines TRBV5-1 with TRBJ2-1; D is unclear. Trimming cost V 0 bases and J 0 bases, with 13 bases left between them. The CDR3 consists of 17 residues. Germline-derived CDR1 and CDR2 are SGHRS and YFSETQ. The CDR3 DNA is TGCGCCAGCAGCTTGGATCTCCCGAGCCCCTCCTACAATGAGCAGTTCTTC. It codes for CASSLDLPSPSYNEQFF. Full variable domain (outside the CDR3, taken from reference TRBV5-1 and TRBJ2-1): KAGVTQTPRYLIKTRGQQVTLSCSPISGHRSVSWYQQTPGQGLQFLFEYFSETQRNKGNFPGRFSGRQFSNSRSEMNVSTLELGDSALYLCASSLDLPSPSYNEQFFGPGTRLTVL.

Many counts were recorded for this clonotype. The chain combines TRBV29-1 with TRBJ2-5, with TRBD2 matching 14 bases. V gave up 8 bases and J gave up 0 bases; unmatched junction bases: 11. Germline lookup yields CDR1 SQVTM and CDR2 ANQGSEA. The CDR3 is 17 amino acids. The CDR3 region has the DNA TGCAGCTCCCTCCGACTAGCGGGAGGGAGGTACCAAGAGACCCAGTACTTC. Encoded protein: CSSLRLAGGRYQETQYF.

The V gene is TRBV12-3 or TRBV12-4, the J gene TRBJ1-1, with 7 bases aligning to TRBD1. V lost 3 bases, J lost 1 base, and 2 bases stayed unmatched. The CDR3 has 14 residues. The CDR3 coding sequence is TGTGCCAGCAGTTTCCGGACAGGGAACACTGAAGCTTTCTTT. Its protein is CASSFRTGNTEAFF.

This clonotype has just a few counts. This CDR3 is CASSDSIPGDTQYF. For the CDR3, the DNA is TGCGCCAGCAGTGACTCTATTCCTGGGGATACGCAGTATTTT. V is TRBV10-1 and J is TRBJ2-3; no firm D call. V dropped 3 bases and J dropped 6 bases, with 13 bases sitting between them. The CDR3 loop spans 14 amino acids. In germline, CDR1 is WNHNN, CDR2 SYGVQD (reference sequence).

This clonotype was seen a few times. CDR3 sequence reads: CASSQPPTGGELFF. The CDR3 DNA is TGCGCCAGCAGCCAACCTCCGACAGGCGGGGAGCTGTTTTTT. The chain joins TRBV4-1 to TRBJ2-2, with D maybe TRBD1 (6 bases). Trimming removed 2 bases at V and 7 bases at J, with 11 bases between. The CDR3 has 14 residues. Germline V gene data show CDR1 as MGHRA and CDR2 as YSYEKL.